The 12 T cell receptor beta chains below come from one sample, sequenced in a study of pediatric ulcerative colitis. TCRdb keeps only in-frame clones here, not all; method: immunoSEQ multiplex PCR. The sample contains 30,000 to 45,000 clones, roughly 80% of which appear only once. Sequencing was performed on blood. The receptors stem from a girl under 18 with moderate ulcerative colitis.

The chain uses TRBV19 and TRBJ1-2; unclear D gene. Trimming cost V 5 bases and J 3 bases, with 4 bases left between them. There are 11 residues in the CDR3. The germline gives CDR1 LNHDA, CDR2 SQIVND (reference sequence). The CDR3 DNA sequence: TGTGCCAGTAGTTTTCACTATGGCTACACCTTC. It encodes CASSFHYGYTF.

The J gene is TRBJ2-1, the V gene TRBV2; D is tentatively TRBD1 or TRBD2 (5 bases each). Germline CDR1 and CDR2: SNHLY and FYNNEI. V shed 7 bases and J shed 4 bases, with 11 bases lying between them. The CDR3 sequence is 13 residues long. The CDR3 sequence: CASTSGPYNEQFF. The CDR3 nucleotides read TGTGCCAGCACCTCGGGGCCATACAATGAGCAGTTCTTC.

As concerns this clone: The sample contains more than one DNA sequence encoding this CDR3. The V gene is TRBV29-1, the J gene TRBJ2-2, with 8 positions matching TRBD1. Trimming cost V 6 bases and J 2 bases; bases outside gene matches: 5. The CDR3 runs 14 residues. From germline, CDR1 is SQVTM and CDR2 ANQGSEA. The CDR3 DNA sequence: TGCAGCGTCGACGGACAGGGAAACACCGGGGAGCTGTTTTTT. It encodes CSVDGQGNTGELFF.

The chain is built from TRBV7-9 and TRBJ2-7; 7 bases line up with TRBD2. The germline V gene has CDR1 SEHNR and CDR2 FQNEAQ (reference sequence). The CDR3 loop spans 12 amino acids. V dropped 1 base and J dropped 6; count of bases not matched to a gene: 0. CDR3 region: CASSLGGSEQYF. As DNA, the CDR3 is TGTGCCAGCAGCTTAGGCGGGAGCGAGCAGTACTTC. Full variable domain (remainder filled in from reference TRBV7-9 and TRBJ2-7): DTGVSQNPRHKITKRGQNVTFRCDPISEHNRLYWYRQTLGQGPEFLTYFQNEAQLEKSRLLSDRFSAERPKGSFSTLEIQRTEQGDSAMYLCASSLGGSEQYFGPGTRLTVT.

The V and J genes are TRBV5-1 and TRBJ2-7, with 12 bases lining up with TRBD1. The CDR3 runs 15 residues. CDR1 is SGHRS, CDR2 YFSETQ, per germline. J was trimmed by 3 bases and V by 2 bases; bases with no gene match: 3. The CDR3 region has the DNA TGCGCCAGCAGCTTAGGGACAGGGGGCTTCTACGAGCAGTACTTC. Its translation is CASSLGTGGFYEQYF.

This clone was picked up a small number of times. The chain carries TRBV28 and TRBJ1-1; D unclear. This CDR3 comprises 13 residues. The germline V gene has CDR1 MDHEN and CDR2 SYDVKM. The V end lost 2 bases, the J end lost 6 bases, and 10 bases lay between the germline ends. CDR3 residues: CASSLAPIPEAFF. Written as DNA, the CDR3 is TGTGCCAGCAGTTTAGCCCCGATACCTGAAGCTTTCTTT.

V gene TRBV28 combines with J gene TRBJ2-7; D is unresolved. The germline V gene encodes CDR1 MDHEN and CDR2 SYDVKM. V lost 6 bases and J 2 bases, leaving 17 bases between the germline ends. This CDR3 has 15 amino acids. This CDR3 is CASSRPSESPYEQYF. DNA of the CDR3: TGTGCCAGCAGCCGACCGTCCGAGTCCCCCTACGAGCAGTACTTC.

The rearrangement joins TRBV7-3 to TRBJ1-1; the D gene is possibly TRBD1 (6 bases). CDR1 and CDR2 from the germline V gene are SGHTA and FQGTGA. Trimming pared 3 bases from V and 0 bases from J, leaving 17 bases between. This CDR3 region has 17 residues. Here the CDR3 reads CASSFPPPRDMNTEAFF. CDR3 coding DNA: TGTGCCAGCAGCTTCCCTCCCCCACGGGACATGAACACTGAAGCTTTCTTT. The full variable domain, its missing parts supplied by reference TRBV7-3 and TRBJ1-1, is GAGVSQTPSNKVTEKGKYVELRCDPISGHTALYWYRQSLGQGPEFLIYFQGTGAADDSGLPNDRFFAVRPEGSVSTLKIQRTERGDSAVYLCASSFPPPRDMNTEAFFGQGTRLTVV.

This rearrangement joins TRBV30 to TRBJ1-2; 7 bases fit TRBD1. Germline V gene lookup returns CDR1 GTSNPN and CDR2 SVGIG (reference sequence). With 3 bases clipped from V and 7 bases from J, the junction kept 2 bases outside the gene matches. The CDR3 spans 11 residues. CDR3 coding DNA: TGTGCCTGGAGCGCAGGGGGTGGCTACACCTTC. Its translation is CAWSAGGGYTF.

This chain uses TRBV19 with TRBJ2-2; 8 bases agree with TRBD1. V gave up 5 bases and J gave up 0 bases; unmatched junction bases: 2. Germline lookup yields CDR1 LNHDA and CDR2 SQIVND (reference sequence). The CDR3 spans 15 residues. Written as DNA, the CDR3 is TGTGCCAGTAGTTGGACAGGGCCGAACACCGGGGAGCTGTTTTTT. Amino acids: CASSWTGPNTGELFF.

The CDR3 here is CASSWEFSPDTQYF. Written as DNA, the CDR3 is TGCGCCAGCAGCTGGGAATTTAGCCCAGATACGCAGTATTTT. This chain connects TRBV5-1 to TRBJ2-3; D remains unclear. CDR1 and CDR2 (germline): SGHRS, YFSETQ. V lost 3 bases and J lost 4, with 12 bases in between. The CDR3 loop spans 14 amino acids.

The CDR3 region has the DNA TGTGCCAGTAGTACTGGGGACGATATCAATGAGCAGTTCTTC. Amino acid sequence: CASSTGDDINEQFF. J is TRBJ2-1 and V is TRBV19, with D tentatively TRBD1 or TRBD2 (5 bases each). Germline loops: CDR1 LNHDA, CDR2 SQIVND (reference sequence). This CDR3 has 14 amino acids. Trimming removed 4 bases from V and 6 bases from J, with 13 bases in between.